This entry lists 21 T cell receptor beta chains sequenced from one sample in a study of T cells after yellow fever vaccination. TCRdb re-analysed the 5' RACE reads in MiXCR, keeping a single row per CDR3 protein. This repertoire shows 500,000 to 650,000 distinct CDR3 sequences, approximately 13% found once; its top ten account for 11% to 15%. The material sequenced was PBMCs, taken on the day of the yellow fever booster vaccination. All receptors come from a man aged 30 to 39 who received the YFV17D yellow fever vaccine.

Many counts were recorded for this clonotype. V and J are TRBV7-2 and TRBJ2-3; TRBD2 matches 11 bases. The CDR3 length is 17 residues. V was pared by 1 base and J by 0 bases, with 3 bases of the junction left unmatched. Germline loops: CDR1 SGHTA, CDR2 FQGNSA. The CDR3 DNA follows: TGTGCCAGCAGCTTAGTTAGCGGGAGGGTTAGCACAGATACGCAGTATTTT. This translates into CASSLVSGRVSTDTQYF. The variable domain in full, with the rest retrieved from reference TRBV7-2 and TRBJ2-3, is GAGVSQSPSNKVTEKGKDVELRCDPISGHTALYWYRQSLGQGLEFLIYFQGNSAPDKSGLPSDRFSAERTGGSVSTLTIQRTQQEDSAVYLCASSLVSGRVSTDTQYFGPGTRLTVL.

This rearrangement joins TRBV28 to TRBJ1-2; D might be TRBD1 (5 bases). V gave up 2 bases and J gave up 4 bases, with 8 bases separating them. Germline CDR1 reads MDHEN; CDR2 reads SYDVKM. The CDR3 loop spans 13 amino acids. The CDR3 region is CASSLRGSYGYTF. CDR3 nucleotides: TGTGCCAGCAGTTTAAGGGGTTCCTATGGCTACACCTTC.

This clonotype was counted between two and nine times. This chain connects TRBV7-8 to TRBJ2-1; 13 bases agree with TRBD2. Germline lookup yields CDR1 SGHVS and CDR2 FQNEAQ. This CDR3 is 16 amino acids long. V lost 5 bases to trimming and J lost 11 bases; unmatched junction nucleotides: 12. In nucleotides, the CDR3 is TGTGCCAGCAGCCCTCAACTAGCGGGAGGGCCACTCAAGCAGTTCTTC. Its protein product is CASSPQLAGGPLKQFF. The full variable domain, its missing parts supplied by reference TRBV7-8 and TRBJ2-1, is GAGVSQSPRYKVAKRGQDVALRCDPISGHVSLFWYQQALGQGPEFLTYFQNEAQLDKSGLPSDRFFAERPEGSVSTLKIQRTQQEDSAVYLCASSPQLAGGPLKQFFGPGTRLTVL.

J is TRBJ2-3 and V is TRBV20-1; perhaps TRBD2 as D (6 bases). Germline V gene sequence: CDR1 DFQATT, CDR2 SNEGSKA (reference sequence). V lost 1 base to trimming and J lost 2 bases, with 16 bases between them. The CDR3 length is 16 residues. CDR3 in amino acids: CSARVKRVLSTDTQYF. CDR3 bases: TGCAGTGCTAGAGTTAAGCGGGTCCTTTCCACAGATACGCAGTATTTT.

This clonotype was counted a few times. The gene calls are TRBV20-1 and TRBJ2-3; 10 nucleotides align to TRBD2. Trimming removed 5 bases from V and 1 base from J; junction bases left unmatched: 9. This CDR3 has 16 residues. The V gene's germline CDR1 is DFQATT and CDR2 SNEGSKA (reference sequence). Here the CDR3 reads CSAAGLAGAGTDTQYF. The CDR3 DNA reads as TGCAGTGCTGCTGGCCTAGCGGGAGCCGGCACAGATACGCAGTATTTT.

This clonotype was found a few times. The rearrangement uses TRBV6-5 and TRBJ1-4, with TRBD1 identical over 7 bases. Germline CDR1 and CDR2: MNHEY and SVGAGI. The CDR3 has 14 residues. V lost 0 bases and J lost 13; bases outside the gene matches: 8. The CDR3 DNA reads as TGTGCCAGCAGTTACTCGGACAGGAGGCCTTTACTGTTTTTT. This codes for CASSYSDRRPLLFF.

This clonotype was counted many times. V gene TRBV3-1 combines with J gene TRBJ2-1, with D tentatively TRBD2 (6 bases). The germline gives CDR1 LGHDT, CDR2 YNNKEL (reference sequence). The CDR3 runs 15 residues. Trimming took 6 bases from V and 6 from J, leaving 18 bases between them. The CDR3: CASSPGTAGINEQFF. For the CDR3, the DNA is TGTGCCAGCAGTCCCGGGACTGCGGGGATCAATGAGCAGTTCTTC.

This clonotype was seen a few times. The chain joins TRBV7-2 to TRBJ2-3, with TRBD2 matching 15 bases. The trim removed 4 bases at V and 6 bases at J, leaving 8 bases unmatched. CDR3 length: 17 amino acids. Germline-derived CDR1 and CDR2 are SGHTA and FQGNSA. CDR3 amino acids: CASSSRTSGGGRDTQYF. The CDR3 nucleotides read TGTGCCAGCAGCTCCCGGACTAGCGGGGGGGGCAGGGATACGCAGTATTTT.

The chain combines TRBV12-3 or TRBV12-4 with TRBJ2-2; D remains unclear. CDR3 size: 15 residues. The V end lost 4 bases, the J end lost 4 bases, and 13 bases lay between the germline ends. The CDR3 bases are TGTGCCAGCAGTTACCAACATGTAGTCACCGGGGAGCTGTTTTTT. It yields the protein CASSYQHVVTGELFF.

This chain uses TRBV20-1 with TRBJ2-1; 10 positions agree with TRBD1. Per the germline V gene, CDR1 is DFQATT and CDR2 is SNEGSKA (reference sequence). The CDR3 has 13 amino acids. V gave up 6 bases and J gave up 6 bases; unmatched junction bases: 5. The CDR3 nucleotides read TGCAGTGCCACCGGGACAGGGGTCAATGAGCAGTTCTTC. Translated, it gives CSATGTGVNEQFF.

The gene calls are TRBV19 and TRBJ2-6; maybe TRBD2 (6 bases). Germline CDR1 reads LNHDA; CDR2 reads SQIVND (reference sequence). Trimming took 5 bases from V and 0 from J, leaving 20 bases between them. The CDR3 spans 19 residues. The CDR3 loop is CASSDWQRAGSSGANVLTF. DNA of the CDR3: TGTGCCAGTAGTGATTGGCAGCGGGCTGGTAGCTCTGGGGCCAACGTCCTGACTTTC.

V is TRBV5-4 and J is TRBJ2-3; weak D call: TRBD2 (5 bases). The V gene lost 4 bases and the J gene lost 0 bases, with 15 bases spanning the gap. The CDR3 consists of 16 residues. The germline V gene encodes CDR1 SGHNT and CDR2 YYREEE (reference sequence). The CDR3 sequence: CASSKPISGSTDTQYF. The CDR3 bases are TGTGCCAGCAGCAAACCTATCAGCGGAAGCACAGATACGCAGTATTTT.

The chain combines TRBV12-3 or TRBV12-4 with TRBJ2-7; D not certain. The CDR3 totals 14 residues. V dropped 3 bases and J dropped 3 bases, with 12 bases sitting between them. CDR3 residues: CASSFGPEGYEQYF. The CDR3 nucleotides are TGTGCCAGCAGTTTCGGCCCCGAAGGCTACGAGCAGTACTTC.

This clonotype was seen a handful of times. This chain links TRBV20-1 with TRBJ2-4; 8 bases are a match to TRBD1. The CDR3 is 14 residues long. With 6 bases clipped from V and 0 bases from J, the junction kept 4 bases outside the gene matches. Germline lookup yields CDR1 DFQATT and CDR2 SNEGSKA (reference sequence). The chain's CDR3 is CSAKTGVAKNIQYF. In nucleotides, the CDR3 is TGCAGTGCAAAGACAGGGGTAGCCAAAAACATTCAGTACTTC.

This clonotype was counted between two and nine times. The V gene is TRBV10-3, the J gene TRBJ2-5; 10 bases are a match to TRBD2. Trimming cost V 3 bases and J 5 bases; bases outside gene matches: 6. The CDR3 runs 15 residues. Germline-derived CDR1 and CDR2 are ENHRY and SYGVKD. The CDR3 loop reads CAISEGLAGGETQYF. The CDR3 DNA follows: TGTGCCATCAGTGAAGGGTTAGCGGGAGGTGAGACCCAGTACTTC.

This clonotype was counted between two and nine times. V usage is TRBV28 and J usage is TRBJ2-3; 7 nucleotides line up with TRBD2. V dropped 3 bases and J dropped 6; count of bases not matched to a gene: 3. The CDR3 is 13 residues long. CDR1 and CDR2 from the germline V gene are MDHEN and SYDVKM. CDR3 nucleotides: TGTGCCAGCAGTTTTATCGGGAGGGATACGCAGTATTTT. Its protein is CASSFIGRDTQYF.

The genes are TRBV5-1 and TRBJ2-1, with TRBD2 matching over 7 bases. The CDR3 runs 15 residues. Germline V CDR1 and CDR2: SGHRS, YFSETQ. V gave up 4 bases and J gave up 1 base; unmatched junction bases: 5. The CDR3 DNA is TGCGCCAGCAGCACCTCAGCGGGATCCTACAATGAGCAGTTCTTC. It is translated as CASSTSAGSYNEQFF.

This clonotype was found a few times. V is TRBV20-1 and J is TRBJ2-2; D may correspond to TRBD1 or TRBD2 (6 bases each). Germline V gives CDR1 DFQATT, CDR2 SNEGSKA (reference sequence). The CDR3 length is 12 residues. V lost 3 bases to trimming and J lost 8 bases, with 10 bases between them. The CDR3 protein is CSASGGPGELFF. The CDR3 DNA reads TGCAGTGCTAGTGGGGGGCCTGGGGAGCTGTTTTTT.

This clonotype has only a few counts. The J gene is TRBJ2-7, the V gene TRBV5-1; 12 nucleotides agree with TRBD1. Germline-derived CDR1 and CDR2 are SGHRS and YFSETQ. CDR3 size: 18 residues. V shed 4 bases and J 0 bases; nucleotides not matched to a gene: 11. CDR3 in DNA: TGCGCCAGCAGCGAGGGACAGGGGGCGTCCCATAGCTCCTACGAGCAGTACTTC. Protein product: CASSEGQGASHSSYEQYF. The variable domain in full, with the rest retrieved from reference TRBV5-1 and TRBJ2-7, is KAGVTQTPRYLIKTRGQQVTLSCSPISGHRSVSWYQQTPGQGLQFLFEYFSETQRNKGNFPGRFSGRQFSNSRSEMNVSTLELGDSALYLCASSEGQGASHSSYEQYFGPGTRLTVT.

The chain employs TRBV6-2 or TRBV6-3 and TRBJ1-1, with D maybe TRBD1 (5 bases). Germline CDR1 MNHEY, CDR2 SVGEGT. Trimming cost V 8 bases and J 4 bases, with 8 bases left between them. The CDR3 is 11 amino acids. The chain's CDR3 is CASVGPTEAFF. In DNA, the CDR3 is TGTGCCAGCGTGGGGCCCACTGAAGCTTTCTTT.

The chain has TRBV11-1 and TRBJ2-5; no clear D gene. Looked up from germline, CDR1 is SGHAT and CDR2 is FQDESV (reference sequence). Trimming pared 3 bases from V and 4 bases from J, leaving 24 bases between. The length of the CDR3 is 18 residues. The CDR3 sequence is CASSFSTLGGKRLETQYF. Written as DNA, the CDR3 is TGTGCCAGCAGCTTCTCCACCTTAGGCGGCAAAAGGCTAGAGACCCAGTACTTC.